These 20 T cell receptor beta chains share one sample of origin, sequenced in a study of T-cell reconstitution after alpha-beta-depleted transplantation in children. TCRbeta library preparation incorporated unique molecular identifiers. One entry per CDR3 protein results from TCRdb running MiXCR on the PCR reads. The profile shows 200,000 or so distinct CDR3 sequences, approximately 6.9% of them singletons. Sequenced material: PBMCs, taken before TCRalphabeta/CD19-depleted stem cell transplant. Source of these receptors: a boy aged 2 to 10 with acute lymphoblastic leukemia, due to receive a stem cell transplant.

This clonotype was detected ten times or more. The chain's CDR3 is CASSLESGATYNEQFF. The CDR3 DNA follows: TGTGCCAGCAGTTTAGAATCGGGGGCGACCTACAATGAGCAGTTCTTC. The V and J genes are TRBV12-3 or TRBV12-4 and TRBJ2-1, with D perhaps being TRBD1 or TRBD2 (6 bases each). V was clipped by 1 base and J by 2 bases, with 12 bases between them. The CDR3 runs 16 residues.

A few counts support this clonotype. The chain is built from TRBV15 and TRBJ2-1; TRBD2 matches 10 bases. Germline CDR1 LNHNV, CDR2 YYDKDF (reference sequence). The V gene end was trimmed by 5 bases and the J gene end by 0 bases; junction bases not matched to a gene: 13. This CDR3 has 19 residues. The DNA of the CDR3 is TGTGCCACCAGCGAACCGGGACTAGCGAATAAGAGCTCCTACAATGAGCAGTTCTTC. Amino acids: CATSEPGLANKSSYNEQFF.

This clonotype was detected many times. This chain connects TRBV29-1 to TRBJ2-7; no clear D. Between the trimmed V and J ends, which lost 4 bases and 3 bases, there was a span of 10 bases. Germline V gene sequence: CDR1 SQVTM, CDR2 ANQGSEA. The CDR3 length is 12 residues. This chain's CDR3 is CSVVLGVYEQYF. The CDR3 nucleotides are TGCAGCGTTGTCCTGGGTGTCTACGAGCAGTACTTC.

There are many counts of this clonotype. The DNA for the CDR3 is TGTGCCATCAGTGATGTAGCGGGAGCCACCGGGGAGCTGTTTTTT. It codes for CAISDVAGATGELFF. The genes are TRBV10-3 and TRBJ2-2, with 9 nucleotides matching TRBD2. There are 15 residues in the CDR3. Germline V gene sequence: CDR1 ENHRY, CDR2 SYGVKD. The ends lost 3 bases at V and 4 bases at J; junction bases unmatched: 3.

This clonotype was counted ten times or more. This chain uses TRBV6-5 with TRBJ2-1, with 12 bases fitting TRBD2. The CDR3 is 13 amino acids. Germline CDR1 reads MNHEY; CDR2 reads SVGAGI. The ends lost 10 bases at V and 8 bases at J; junction bases unmatched: 6. This CDR3 reads CATKGLAGDEQFF. CDR3 coding DNA: TGTGCCACCAAGGGACTAGCGGGCGATGAGCAGTTCTTC.

The chain carries TRBV21-1 and TRBJ2-3; TRBD1, the table's D call, was not compared with the DNA. TRBV21-1 is designated a pseudogene. CDR3 length: 18 amino acids. In DNA, the CDR3 is TGTGCCAGCAGCAAGGTCAGCGGCCACGGGCGACCCACAGATACGCAGTATTTT. Its protein is CASSKVSGHGRPTDTQYF.

This clonotype showed up many times. The chain links TRBV20-1 to TRBJ2-3, with 8 positions matching TRBD1. Trimming removed 4 bases from V and 7 bases from J; junction bases left unmatched: 1. The CDR3 totals 11 residues. Germline V gives CDR1 DFQATT, CDR2 SNEGSKA (reference sequence). This CDR3 is CSANRGNTQYF. CDR3 sequence (DNA): TGCAGTGCTAACAGGGGGAATACGCAGTATTTT.

In this sample, this clonotype turned up many times. This chain uses TRBV28 with TRBJ2-7, with TRBD1 identical over 8 bases. Germline lookup yields CDR1 MDHEN and CDR2 SYDVKM. V gave up 2 bases and J gave up 6 bases; unmatched junction bases: 6. CDR3 length: 14 residues. The CDR3 here is CASSLGTGLSEQYF. The CDR3 DNA reads TGTGCCAGCAGTTTAGGGACAGGACTCTCCGAGCAGTACTTC.

This clonotype was recorded at least ten times. The chain joins TRBV28 to TRBJ2-3, with D unresolved. V was cut by 6 bases and J by 0 bases, with 7 bases left in between. Germline CDR1 MDHEN, CDR2 SYDVKM. This CDR3 contains 13 residues. CDR3 sequence reads: CASRAASTDTQYF. CDR3 sequence (DNA): TGTGCCAGCAGAGCCGCTAGCACAGATACGCAGTATTTT. Full variable domain (outside the CDR3, taken from reference TRBV28 and TRBJ2-3): DVKVTQSSRYLVKRTGEKVFLECVQDMDHENMFWYRQDPGLGLRLIYFSYDVKMKEKGDIPEGYSVSREKKERFSLILESASTNQTSMYLCASRAASTDTQYFGPGTRLTVL.

This clonotype was observed at least ten times. V gene TRBV7-6 combines with J gene TRBJ1-4; D remains unclear. V was cut by 3 bases and J by 0 bases, with 5 bases left in between. The germline CDR1 and CDR2 sequences are SGHVS and FNYEAQ. The CDR3 is 14 residues long. CDR3 residues: CASSLVSTNEKLFF. In nucleotides, the CDR3 is TGTGCCAGCAGCTTGGTGTCAACTAATGAAAAACTGTTTTTT.

This clonotype has a handful of counts. The chain combines TRBV7-2 with TRBJ2-7, with TRBD1 matching 7 bases. The V gene's germline CDR1 is SGHTA and CDR2 FQGNSA. The length of the CDR3 is 15 residues. V gave up 1 base and J gave up 0 bases; unmatched junction bases: 3. The CDR3 sequence is CASSLGGQTSYEQYF. CDR3 DNA sequence: TGTGCCAGCAGCTTAGGGGGACAGACCTCCTACGAGCAGTACTTC.

The sample holds a few counts of this clonotype. This chain uses TRBV25-1 with TRBJ1-4; tentative D call: TRBD1 (6 bases). Trimming took off 0 bases at V and 7 bases at J, with 12 bases between the two ends. CDR1 is MGHDK and CDR2 is SYGVNS in the germline V gene. The CDR3 is 15 residues long. DNA for the CDR3: TGTGCCAGCAGTGAATATCGGGGGCGCACTGAAAAACTGTTTTTT. Translating it yields CASSEYRGRTEKLFF.

This clonotype was detected only a few times. The V call is TRBV6-2 or TRBV6-3, the J call TRBJ1-2; no clear D gene. Germline V gene sequence: CDR1 MNHEY, CDR2 SVGEGT. V was clipped by 4 bases and J by 1 base, with 7 bases between them. The CDR3 is made up of 13 amino acids. The CDR3 reads CASSSQLNYGYTF. The CDR3 region has the DNA TGTGCCAGCAGTTCCCAACTTAACTATGGCTACACCTTC.

This chain uses TRBV11-2 with TRBJ2-3; TRBD1 agrees at 12 bases. V lost 5 bases to trimming and J lost 3 bases; unmatched junction nucleotides: 12. The CDR3 is made up of 18 amino acids. Germline V gene sequence: CDR1 SGHAT, CDR2 FQNNGV. The CDR3 sequence: CASSRVPGQGARTDTQYF. The CDR3 DNA reads TGTGCCAGCAGCCGAGTCCCGGGACAGGGGGCTCGGACAGATACGCAGTATTTT.

The chain employs TRBV4-1 and TRBJ2-7, with D unclear. The CDR3 covers 15 residues. V shed 0 bases and J shed 2 bases, with 11 bases lying between them. The germline CDR1 and CDR2 sequences are MGHRA and YSYEKL. Here the CDR3 DNA reads TGCGCCAGCAGCCAAGAGCCGGCCGGAGCCTACGAGCAGTACTTC. This translates into CASSQEPAGAYEQYF.

This rearrangement joins TRBV5-1 to TRBJ2-1, with 7 bases identical to TRBD1. This CDR3 comprises 16 residues. CDR1 is SGHRS, CDR2 YFSETQ, per germline. The V segment lost 7 bases and the J segment 4 bases; nucleotides outside the gene matches: 14. This CDR3 reads CASRAPRDSLYNEQFF. CDR3 sequence (DNA): TGCGCCAGCCGGGCCCCCCGGGACAGCCTATACAATGAGCAGTTCTTC.

This clonotype was counted many times. The chain employs TRBV28 and TRBJ2-5, with D perhaps TRBD1 or TRBD2 (5 bases each). The CDR3 extends over 13 amino acids. V was clipped by 7 bases and J by 2 bases, with 11 bases between them. Per germline, CDR1 MDHEN and CDR2 SYDVKM. The CDR3 DNA follows: TGTGCCAGCACCGGGACCCTTCAAGAGACCCAGTACTTC. Residues: CASTGTLQETQYF. The entire variable domain, with the rest obtained from reference TRBV28 and TRBJ2-5, is as follows: DVKVTQSSRYLVKRTGEKVFLECVQDMDHENMFWYRQDPGLGLRLIYFSYDVKMKEKGDIPEGYSVSREKKERFSLILESASTNQTSMYLCASTGTLQETQYFGPGTRLLVL.

This clonotype was counted ten times or more. CDR3 protein: CASTETGWSEAFF. Here the CDR3 DNA reads TGTGCCAGCACCGAGACAGGGTGGTCTGAAGCTTTCTTT. The rearrangement links TRBV6-2 or TRBV6-3 to TRBJ1-1, with 7 bases identical to TRBD1. V was clipped by 7 bases and J by 6 bases; unmatched bases: 8. The CDR3 totals 13 residues. Germline V gene data show CDR1 as MNHEY and CDR2 as SVGEGT.

This clonotype was observed many times. The chain is built from TRBV29-1 and TRBJ1-1; D gene uncertain. Trimming took 4 bases from V and 5 from J, leaving 14 bases between them. CDR1 and CDR2 (germline): SQVTM, ANQGSEA. This CDR3 region has 13 residues. This CDR3 is CSVAGGERTEAFF. The CDR3 coding sequence is TGCAGCGTTGCCGGCGGGGAGAGGACTGAAGCTTTCTTT.

This clonotype came up a few times. This chain uses TRBV5-5 with TRBJ2-3, with 10 nucleotides matching TRBD2. Germline loops: CDR1 SGHKS, CDR2 YYEKEE (reference sequence). V shed 2 bases, J shed 2 bases, and the junction held 8 bases outside the gene matches. The CDR3 has 17 amino acids. The CDR3: CASSLQTSGSATDTQYF. The CDR3 DNA is TGTGCCAGCAGCTTACAGACTAGCGGGTCTGCCACAGATACGCAGTATTTT.